This T cell receptor beta chain was documented in a study of identifying expanded T cells in peripheral blood (dated by TCRdb to about 2019). As for the study more broadly: Technical replicates were generated by sequencing separate aliquots of the same genomic DNA pool, and four replicates were compared pairwise.

Note on this clone: Its specific antigen is unknown. No much larger clone exists at a distance of one base, and base qualities are not known.

V and J are trimmed by 0 bases and 0 bases, and the gene matches miss 3 bases of the junction. Measured from the cysteine to the phenylalanine, the CDR3 is 16 residues long. Only the CDR3 region is kept as DNA, spanning 48 bases read in frame from base 1. According to the germline V gene, CDR1 reads LGHNT and CDR2 reads FRNRAP. During the collection period, no infections or other immune events were recorded for the healthy donors. Time-dependent variance in a beta-binomial model of T-cell clone differential abundance was calibrated using healthy-donor blood repertoires as a training cohort. There were about ten healthy donors in the training cohort, of whom 3 were female and 7 were male. Donor ages ranged from roughly 29 to 64 years, with an average of about 40 years. Whole blood, obtained from a commercial supplier, was collected from each healthy donor at three time points spaced approximately two weeks apart. For immunosequencing, genomic DNA was extracted from unsorted whole blood.

TCRbeta CDR3 regions were profiled with the immunoSEQ Assay using bias-controlled multiplex PCR amplification of genomic DNA. The original methods were these. The absolute abundance of each unique TCRbeta CDR3 region was quantified after sequences were collapsed and filtered. Differential abundance was tested with two models: a binomial (Fisher-equivalent) model and a beta-binomial model that adds time-dependent variance fitted from healthy donors. Clones with fewer than 5 combined templates were excluded, and clones with Benjamini-Hochberg FDR below 0.01 were called differentially abundant. The form v = (b*log(k)+a)^2 was used to model beta-binomial variance as a function of total template count across the two samples. The immuneACCESS repertoire file appears here via TCRdb, limited to in-frame rearrangements. These files lack a portion of the clones; in checked studies, under half of the deficit traces to unresolved V genes, and the cause of the others is not known. That table is the source of V, J and clone size, and D and trimming were worked out from the DNA. For this sample the table gives around 63,000 clones, of which approximately 89% were detected only once. Approximately 4.7% of the sample goes to the ten largest clones.

On the study overall, not on this receptor specifically: The binomial model flagged around 1.3 differentially abundant clones between technical replicates, compared with about 16 over approximately two weeks and 19 to 20 over four weeks. It was expected by the authors that biological variance in healthy repertoires might increase further over much longer intervals, such as months to years. For all healthy donors, the variance in clone template counts between two-week samples rose significantly as total template count increased. The beta-binomial model significantly reduced the number of clones called differentially abundant and the false-positive rate across all healthy-donor time intervals.

The V gene is TRBV12-5 and the J gene is TRBJ2-3, with 7 bases in between that match TRBD1. This clonotype was sampled from a person aged 18-70 years in good health. The sample consisted of blood. The DNA sequence reads TGTGCTAGTGGTTTGGTAGGGACAGCCAGCACAGATACGCAGTATTTT. The translation is CASGLVGTASTDTQYF.